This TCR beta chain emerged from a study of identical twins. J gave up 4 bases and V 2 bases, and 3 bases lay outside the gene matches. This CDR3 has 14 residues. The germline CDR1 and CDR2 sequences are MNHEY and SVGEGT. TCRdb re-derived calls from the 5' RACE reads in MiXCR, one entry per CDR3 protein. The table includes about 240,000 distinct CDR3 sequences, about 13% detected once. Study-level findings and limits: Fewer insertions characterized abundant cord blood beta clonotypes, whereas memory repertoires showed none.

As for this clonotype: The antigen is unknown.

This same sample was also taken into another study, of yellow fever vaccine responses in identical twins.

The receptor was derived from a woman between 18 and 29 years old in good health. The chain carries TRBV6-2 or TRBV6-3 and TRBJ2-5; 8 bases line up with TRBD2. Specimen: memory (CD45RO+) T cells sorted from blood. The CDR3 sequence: CASSYRLAGETQYF. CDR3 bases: TGTGCCAGCAGTTACCGTCTAGCGGGAGAGACCCAGTACTTC.